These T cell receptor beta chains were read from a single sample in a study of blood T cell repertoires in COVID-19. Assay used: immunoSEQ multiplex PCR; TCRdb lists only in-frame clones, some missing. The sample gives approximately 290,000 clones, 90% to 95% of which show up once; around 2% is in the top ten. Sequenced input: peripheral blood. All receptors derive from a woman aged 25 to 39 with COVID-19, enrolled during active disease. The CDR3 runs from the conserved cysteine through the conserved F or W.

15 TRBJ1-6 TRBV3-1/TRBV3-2 CASSNLDRDPSPLHF
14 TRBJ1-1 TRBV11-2 CASTSMGLFTEAFF
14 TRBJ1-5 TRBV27 CASSSTGRNQPQHF
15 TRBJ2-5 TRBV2 CASSEKASGRETQYF
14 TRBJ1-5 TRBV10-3 CAIRTTGLDQPQHF
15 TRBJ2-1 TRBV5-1 CASSRERGPYNEQFF
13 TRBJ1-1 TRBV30 CAWSVYASGQAFF
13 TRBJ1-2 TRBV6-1 CASSDTGGADYTF
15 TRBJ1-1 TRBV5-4 CASSFQGGLNTEAFF
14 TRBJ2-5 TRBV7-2 CASSLGLAGETQYF
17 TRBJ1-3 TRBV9 CASSVSLDQGAGNTIYF
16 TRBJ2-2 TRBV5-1 CASSWVGLEGTGELFF
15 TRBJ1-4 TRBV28 CASSSPGGDNEKLFF
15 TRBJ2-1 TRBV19 CATNDRTGGKNEQFF
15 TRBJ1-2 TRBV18 CASSDATGKGYGYTF
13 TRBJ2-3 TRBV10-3 CAINAGDTDTQYF
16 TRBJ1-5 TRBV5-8 CASSLRAGYSNQPQHF
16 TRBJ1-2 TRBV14 CASSQGTGTALYGYTF
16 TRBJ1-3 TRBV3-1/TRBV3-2 CASSPGQLISGNTIYF
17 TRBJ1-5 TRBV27 CASSFRGMGSSNQPQHF
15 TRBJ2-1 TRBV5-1 CASSLVSGRINEQFF
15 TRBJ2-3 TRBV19 CASSPSGFTTDTQYF
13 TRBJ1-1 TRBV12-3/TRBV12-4 CASSLTMNTEAFF
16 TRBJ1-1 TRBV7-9 CASSLSAQGANTEAFF
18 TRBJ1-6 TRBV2 CASSRTAVLSSYNSPLHF
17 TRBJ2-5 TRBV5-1 CASSLRGRGTGEETQYF
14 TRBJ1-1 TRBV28 CASSLRGGNTEAFF
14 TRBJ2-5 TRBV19 CASSPGAVGETQYF
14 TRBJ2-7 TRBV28 CASSLSGSSYEQYF
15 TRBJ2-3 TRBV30 CAWQGILAGRNTQYF
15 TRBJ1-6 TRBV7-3 CASSLGRTTNSPLHF
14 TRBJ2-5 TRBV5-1 CASSLVGVGETQYF
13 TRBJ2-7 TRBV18 CASSPQEGYEQYF
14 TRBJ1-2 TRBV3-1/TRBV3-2 CASSQVEGKYGYTF
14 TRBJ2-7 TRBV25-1 CASSEGSGGDEQYF
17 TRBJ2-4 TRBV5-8 CASSLASRYLAKNIQYF
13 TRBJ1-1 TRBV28 CASSPGVGAEAFF
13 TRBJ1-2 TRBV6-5 CASSYAINYGYTF
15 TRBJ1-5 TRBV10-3 CAISGGQDSNQPQHF
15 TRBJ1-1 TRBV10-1 CASSESGQGHTEAFF
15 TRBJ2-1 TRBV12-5 CASEIGLAGVDEQFF
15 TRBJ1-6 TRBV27 CASSFGGGYNSPLHF
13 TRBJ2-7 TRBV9 CASSEPGGHEQYF
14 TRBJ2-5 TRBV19 CASSMDRDLETQYF
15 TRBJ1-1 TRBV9 CASSIGDRGNTEAFF
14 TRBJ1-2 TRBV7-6 CASSLDRGGYGYTF
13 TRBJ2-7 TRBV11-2 CATQPLGISEQYF
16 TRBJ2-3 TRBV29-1 CSVEDVSGDSADTQYF
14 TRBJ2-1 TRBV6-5 CASKTGGDYNEQFF
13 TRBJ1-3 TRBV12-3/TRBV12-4 CASSLRSKDTIYF